The present entry profiles one T cell receptor beta chain with its context. The target antigen is unknown. The data stem from a study of T cell responses to AZD1222 COVID-19 vaccine. About the research overall: Timing groups of about 4 and about 12 weeks for second doses were pooled.

Profiling relied on immunoSEQ multiplex PCR, and the TCRdb table lists in-frame clones only, not all of them. This sample has under 150,000 clones; 75% to 95% occur once, and the top ten carry about 3%. The germline V gene encodes CDR1 LNHDA and CDR2 SQIVND (reference sequence). The ends lost 6 bases at V and 0 bases at J; junction bases unmatched: 6. The CDR3 spans 15 residues. Study results and caveats: Only after the peak T cell response were repertoires sampled.

The gene calls are TRBV19 and TRBJ2-7; 9 bases line up with TRBD2. Sample: peripheral blood, taken on day 0 of AZD1222 vaccination. This clonotype originated in an adult in good health. In nucleotides, the CDR3 is TGTGCCAGTAGCGGGGCTAGCGGGAACTCCTACGAGCAGTACTTC. It translates to CASSGASGNSYEQYF.